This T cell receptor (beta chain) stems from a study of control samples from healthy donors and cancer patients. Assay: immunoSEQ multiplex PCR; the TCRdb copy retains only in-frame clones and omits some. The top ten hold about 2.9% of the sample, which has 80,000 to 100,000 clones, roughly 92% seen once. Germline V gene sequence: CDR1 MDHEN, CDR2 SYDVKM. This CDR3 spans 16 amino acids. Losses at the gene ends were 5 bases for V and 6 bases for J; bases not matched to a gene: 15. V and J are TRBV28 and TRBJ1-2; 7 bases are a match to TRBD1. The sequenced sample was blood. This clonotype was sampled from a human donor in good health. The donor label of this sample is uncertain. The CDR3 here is CASSKHRGFSLDGYTF. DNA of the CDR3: TGTGCCAGCAGTAAACACAGGGGATTCTCCCTTGATGGCTACACCTTC.